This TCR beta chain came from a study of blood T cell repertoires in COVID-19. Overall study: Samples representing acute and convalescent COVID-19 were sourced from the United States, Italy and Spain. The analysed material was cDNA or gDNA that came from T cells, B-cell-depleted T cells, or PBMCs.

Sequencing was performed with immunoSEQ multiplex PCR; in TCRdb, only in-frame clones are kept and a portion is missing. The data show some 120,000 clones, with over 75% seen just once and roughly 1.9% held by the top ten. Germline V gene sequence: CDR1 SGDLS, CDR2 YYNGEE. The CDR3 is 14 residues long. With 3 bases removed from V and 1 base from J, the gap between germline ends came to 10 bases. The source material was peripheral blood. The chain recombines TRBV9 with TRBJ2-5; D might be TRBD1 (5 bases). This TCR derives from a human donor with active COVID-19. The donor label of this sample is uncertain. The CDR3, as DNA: TGTGCCAGCAGCGACGGACATCCCCAAGAGACCCAGTACTTC. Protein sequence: CASSDGHPQETQYF. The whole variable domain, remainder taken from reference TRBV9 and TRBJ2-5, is DSGVTQTPKHLITATGQRVTLRCSPRSGDLSVYWYQQSLDQGLQFLIQYYNGEERAKGNILERFSAQQFPDLHSELNLSSLELGDSALYFCASSDGHPQETQYFGPGTRLLVL.